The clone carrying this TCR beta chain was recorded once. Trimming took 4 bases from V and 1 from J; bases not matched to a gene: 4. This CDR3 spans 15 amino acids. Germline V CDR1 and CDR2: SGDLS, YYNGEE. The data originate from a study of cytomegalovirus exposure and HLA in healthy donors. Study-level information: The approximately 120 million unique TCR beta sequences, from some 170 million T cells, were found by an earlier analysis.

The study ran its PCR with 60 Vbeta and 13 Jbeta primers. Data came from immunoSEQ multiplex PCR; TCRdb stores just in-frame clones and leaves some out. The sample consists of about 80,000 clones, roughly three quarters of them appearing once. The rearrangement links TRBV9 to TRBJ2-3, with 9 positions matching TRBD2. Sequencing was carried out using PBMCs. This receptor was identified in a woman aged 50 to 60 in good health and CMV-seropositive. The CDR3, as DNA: TGTGCCAGCAGCAGTAGCGGGGGTGGCACAGATACGCAGTATTTT. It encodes CASSSSGGGTDTQYF.